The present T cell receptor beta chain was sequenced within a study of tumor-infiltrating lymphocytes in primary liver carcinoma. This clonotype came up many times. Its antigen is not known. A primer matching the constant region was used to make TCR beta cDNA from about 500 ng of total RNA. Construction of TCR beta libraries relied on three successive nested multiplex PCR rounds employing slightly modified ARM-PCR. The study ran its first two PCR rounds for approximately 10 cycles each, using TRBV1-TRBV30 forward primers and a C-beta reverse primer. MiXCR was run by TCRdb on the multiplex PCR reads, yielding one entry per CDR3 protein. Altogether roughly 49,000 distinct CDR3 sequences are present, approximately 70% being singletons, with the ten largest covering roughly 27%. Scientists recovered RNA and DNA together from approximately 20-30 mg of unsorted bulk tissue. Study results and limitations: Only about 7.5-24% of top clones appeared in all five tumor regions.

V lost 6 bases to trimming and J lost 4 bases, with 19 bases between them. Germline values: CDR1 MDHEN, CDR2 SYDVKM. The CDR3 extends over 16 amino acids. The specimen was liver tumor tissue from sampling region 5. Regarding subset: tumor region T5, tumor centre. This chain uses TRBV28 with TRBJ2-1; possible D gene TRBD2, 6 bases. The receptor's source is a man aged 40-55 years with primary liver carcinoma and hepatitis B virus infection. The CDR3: CASSPEGSGRYNEQFF. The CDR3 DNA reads TGTGCCAGCAGCCCTGAAGGTAGCGGACGATACAATGAGCAGTTCTTC.